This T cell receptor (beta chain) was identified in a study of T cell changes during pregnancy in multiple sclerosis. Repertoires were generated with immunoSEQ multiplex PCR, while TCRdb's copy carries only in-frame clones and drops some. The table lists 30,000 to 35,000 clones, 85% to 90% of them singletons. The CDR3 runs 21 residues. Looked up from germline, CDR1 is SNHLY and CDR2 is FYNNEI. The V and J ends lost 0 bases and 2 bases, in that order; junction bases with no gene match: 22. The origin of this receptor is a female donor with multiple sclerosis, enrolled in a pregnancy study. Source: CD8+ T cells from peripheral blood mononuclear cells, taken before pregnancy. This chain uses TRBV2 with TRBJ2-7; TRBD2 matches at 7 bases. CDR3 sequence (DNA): TGTGCCAGCAGTGAAGCCTGGACGGGGGGACCCCGGTCCTTTTCCACCTACGAGCAGTACTTC. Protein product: CASSEAWTGGPRSFSTYEQYF.